This T cell receptor beta chain was retrieved from a study of cytomegalovirus exposure and HLA in healthy donors. Only one count was recorded for this clone. CDR1 and CDR2 from the germline V gene are SGHTA and FQGNSA. The CDR3 totals 21 residues. The V end was cut by 0 bases, the J end by 0 bases, with 24 bases between. PCR amplification relied on 60 Vbeta primers (plus 13 Jbeta primers). In the study's own analysis: About 10 million shared chains were among approximately 80 million unique TCR beta chains counted in a later analysis. The repertoire was sequenced with immunoSEQ multiplex PCR; TCRdb's copy has only in-frame clones and lacks some. From that table come the V and J calls and clone size; the DNA was used to work out D and trimming. The table includes roughly 120,000 clones, almost 75% detected once.

Sample: PBMCs. This receptor was obtained from a man aged 40-49 years in good health and CMV-seronegative. The chain links TRBV7-2 to TRBJ1-3, with a possible D match to TRBD1 (6 bases). CDR3 in amino acids: CASSLALSRTELKLSGNTIYF. The DNA of the CDR3 is TGTGCCAGCAGCTTAGCATTATCCCGGACAGAACTTAAACTCTCTGGAAACACCATATATTTT.